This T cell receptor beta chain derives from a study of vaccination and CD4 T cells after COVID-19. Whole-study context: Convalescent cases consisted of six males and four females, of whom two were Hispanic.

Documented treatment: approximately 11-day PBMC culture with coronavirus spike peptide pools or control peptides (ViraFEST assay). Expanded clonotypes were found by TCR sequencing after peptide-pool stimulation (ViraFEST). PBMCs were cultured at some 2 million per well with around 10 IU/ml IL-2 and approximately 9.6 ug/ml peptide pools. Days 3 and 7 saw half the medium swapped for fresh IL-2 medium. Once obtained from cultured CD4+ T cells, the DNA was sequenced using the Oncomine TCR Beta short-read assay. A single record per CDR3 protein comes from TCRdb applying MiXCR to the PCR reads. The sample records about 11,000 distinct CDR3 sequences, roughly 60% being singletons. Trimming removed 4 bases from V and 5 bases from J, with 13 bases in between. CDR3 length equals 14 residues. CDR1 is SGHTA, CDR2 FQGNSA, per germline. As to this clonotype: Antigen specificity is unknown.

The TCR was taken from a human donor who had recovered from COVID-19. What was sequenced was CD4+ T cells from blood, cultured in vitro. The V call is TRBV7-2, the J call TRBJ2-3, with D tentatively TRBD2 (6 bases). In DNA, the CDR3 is TGTGCCAGCAGCTGGGGACTGGCGGGAGATACGCAGTATTTT. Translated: CASSWGLAGDTQYF.